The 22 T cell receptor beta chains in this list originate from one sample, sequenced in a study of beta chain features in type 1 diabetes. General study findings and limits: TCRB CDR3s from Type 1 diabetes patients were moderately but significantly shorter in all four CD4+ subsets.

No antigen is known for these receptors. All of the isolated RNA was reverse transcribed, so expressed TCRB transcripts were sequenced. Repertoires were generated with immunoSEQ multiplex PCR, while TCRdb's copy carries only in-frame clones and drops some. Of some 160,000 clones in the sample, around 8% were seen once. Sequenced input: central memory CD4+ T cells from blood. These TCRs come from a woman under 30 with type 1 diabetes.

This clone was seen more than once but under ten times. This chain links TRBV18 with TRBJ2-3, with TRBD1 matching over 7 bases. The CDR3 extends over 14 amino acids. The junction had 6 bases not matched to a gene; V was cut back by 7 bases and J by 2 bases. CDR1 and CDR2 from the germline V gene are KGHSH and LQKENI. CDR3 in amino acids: CASLRQGPTDTQYF. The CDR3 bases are TGTGCCAGCTTGCGACAGGGACCCACAGATACGCAGTATTTT.

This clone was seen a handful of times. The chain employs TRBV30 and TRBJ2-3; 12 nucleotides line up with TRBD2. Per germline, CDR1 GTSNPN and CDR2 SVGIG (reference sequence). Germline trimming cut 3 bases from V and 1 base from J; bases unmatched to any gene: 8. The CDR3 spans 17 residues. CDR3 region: CAWRLAGGGWGTDTQYF. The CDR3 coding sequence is TGTGCCTGGAGACTAGCGGGAGGTGGTTGGGGCACAGATACGCAGTATTTT. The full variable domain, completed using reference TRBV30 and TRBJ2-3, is SQTIHQWPATLVQPVGSPLSLECTVEGTSNPNLYWYRQAAGRGLQLLFYSVGIGQISSEVPQNLSASRPQDRQFILSSKKLLLSDSGFYLCAWRLAGGGWGTDTQYFGPGTRLTVL.

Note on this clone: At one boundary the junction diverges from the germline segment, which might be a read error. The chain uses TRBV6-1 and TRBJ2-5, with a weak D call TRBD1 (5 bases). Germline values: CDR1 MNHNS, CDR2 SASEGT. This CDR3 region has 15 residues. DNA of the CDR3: TGTGCCATCAGTGATAAGAGTAGGACACTCGAGACCCAGTACTTC. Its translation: CAISDKSRTLETQYF.

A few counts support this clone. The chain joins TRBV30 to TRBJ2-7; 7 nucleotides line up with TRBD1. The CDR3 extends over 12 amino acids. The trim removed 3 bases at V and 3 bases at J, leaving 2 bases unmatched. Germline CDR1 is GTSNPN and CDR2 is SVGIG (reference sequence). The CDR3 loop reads CAWRGGIYEQYF. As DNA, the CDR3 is TGTGCCTGGAGAGGGGGCATCTACGAGCAGTACTTC.

The CDR3 is CASSSTGTQYF. The CDR3 nucleotides are TGTGCCAGTAGTTCAACAGGGACCCAGTACTTC. The J gene is TRBJ2-5, the V gene TRBV19; maybe TRBD1 (5 bases). Germline V gives CDR1 LNHDA, CDR2 SQIVND (reference sequence). With 5 bases removed from V and 7 bases from J, the gap between germline ends came to 8 bases. The CDR3 has 11 amino acids.

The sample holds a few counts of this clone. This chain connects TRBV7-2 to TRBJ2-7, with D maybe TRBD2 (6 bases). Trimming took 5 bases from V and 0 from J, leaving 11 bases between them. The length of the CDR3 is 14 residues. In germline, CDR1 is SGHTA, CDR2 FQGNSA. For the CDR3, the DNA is TGTGCCAGCAGCACCCCGACTAGCTCCTACGAGCAGTACTTC. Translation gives CASSTPTSSYEQYF.

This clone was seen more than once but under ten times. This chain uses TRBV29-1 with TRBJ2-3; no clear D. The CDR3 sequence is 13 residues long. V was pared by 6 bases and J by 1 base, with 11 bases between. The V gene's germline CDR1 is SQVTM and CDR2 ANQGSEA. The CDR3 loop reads CSVSTRRTDTQYF. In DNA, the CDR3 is TGCAGCGTATCGACTCGACGCACAGATACGCAGTATTTT.

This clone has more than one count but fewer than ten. The CDR3 nucleotides are TGTGCCAGCAGCCGCGGACTAGCGGGAGGGATCTGGGCAGATACGCAGTATTTT. Translated: CASSRGLAGGIWADTQYF. V and J are TRBV11-2 and TRBJ2-3, with TRBD2 identical over 15 bases. The length of the CDR3 is 18 residues. Germline assignment: CDR1 SGHAT and CDR2 FQNNGV. V lost 5 bases, J lost 4 bases, and 10 bases stayed unmatched.

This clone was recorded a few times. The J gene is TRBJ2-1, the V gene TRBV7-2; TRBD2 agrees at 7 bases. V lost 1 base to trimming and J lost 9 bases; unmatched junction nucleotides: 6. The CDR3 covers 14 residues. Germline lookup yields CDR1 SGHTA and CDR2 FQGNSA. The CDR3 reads CASSLVRLAAEQFF. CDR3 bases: TGTGCCAGCAGCTTAGTGCGTCTAGCGGCTGAGCAGTTCTTC.

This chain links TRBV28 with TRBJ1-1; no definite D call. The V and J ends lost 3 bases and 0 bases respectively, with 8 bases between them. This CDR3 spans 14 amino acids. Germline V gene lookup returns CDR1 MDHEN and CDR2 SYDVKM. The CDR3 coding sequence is TGTGCCAGCAGTTTGGCCAGGCTGAACACTGAAGCTTTCTTT. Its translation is CASSLARLNTEAFF.

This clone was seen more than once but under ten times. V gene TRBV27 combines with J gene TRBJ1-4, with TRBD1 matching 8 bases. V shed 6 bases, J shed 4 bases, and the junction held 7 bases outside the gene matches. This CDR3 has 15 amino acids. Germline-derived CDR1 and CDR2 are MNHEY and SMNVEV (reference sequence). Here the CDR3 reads CASRNSGGHNEKLFF. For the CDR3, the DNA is TGTGCCAGCAGGAACTCAGGGGGCCATAATGAAAAACTGTTTTTT.

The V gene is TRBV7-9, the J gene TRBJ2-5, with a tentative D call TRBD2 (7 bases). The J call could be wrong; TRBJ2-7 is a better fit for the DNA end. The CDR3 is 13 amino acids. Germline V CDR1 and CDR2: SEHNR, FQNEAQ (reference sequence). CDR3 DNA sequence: TGTGCCAGCAGCCCCTCGGCGGGGGCCGAGCAGTACTTC. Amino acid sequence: CASSPSAGAEQYF.

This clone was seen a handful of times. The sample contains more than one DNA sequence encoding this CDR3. The CDR3 DNA is TGTGCCTGGAGTGTAGGCGGAGATACGCAGTATTTT. It yields the protein CAWSVGGDTQYF. The V gene is TRBV30, the J gene TRBJ2-3; the D is unclear. The CDR3 is 12 residues long. Germline CDR1 is GTSNPN and CDR2 is SVGIG (reference sequence). Trimming stripped 0 bases from V and 5 bases from J, with 6 bases between.

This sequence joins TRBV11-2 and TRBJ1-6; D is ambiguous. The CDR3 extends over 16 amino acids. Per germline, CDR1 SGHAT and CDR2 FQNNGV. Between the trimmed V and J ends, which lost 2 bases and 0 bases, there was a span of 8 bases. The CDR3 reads CASSLPLSSYNSPLHF. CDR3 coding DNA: TGTGCCAGCAGCTTACCACTTAGCTCCTATAATTCACCCCTCCACTTT.

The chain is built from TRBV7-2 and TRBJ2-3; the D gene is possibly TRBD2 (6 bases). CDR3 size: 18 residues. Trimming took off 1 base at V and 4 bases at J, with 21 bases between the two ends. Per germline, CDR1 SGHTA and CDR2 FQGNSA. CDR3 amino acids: CASSLVPLTSGVSDTQYF. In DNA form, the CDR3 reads TGTGCCAGCAGCTTAGTCCCGTTGACTAGTGGGGTCTCAGATACGCAGTATTTT.

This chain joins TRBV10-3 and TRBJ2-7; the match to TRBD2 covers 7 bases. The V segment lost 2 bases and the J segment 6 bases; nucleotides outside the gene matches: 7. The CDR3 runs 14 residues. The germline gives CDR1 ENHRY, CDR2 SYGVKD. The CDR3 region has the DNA TGTGCCATCAGTGAGGGTGCGGGAGTGGTCGAGCAGTACTTC. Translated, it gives CAISEGAGVVEQYF.

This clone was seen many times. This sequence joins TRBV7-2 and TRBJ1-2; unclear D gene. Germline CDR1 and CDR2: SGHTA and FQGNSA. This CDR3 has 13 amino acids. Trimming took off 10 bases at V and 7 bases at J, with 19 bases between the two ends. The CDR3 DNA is TGTGCCATCCCTATTCTTGTGGGAGGTGGCTACACCTTC. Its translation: CAIPILVGGGYTF.

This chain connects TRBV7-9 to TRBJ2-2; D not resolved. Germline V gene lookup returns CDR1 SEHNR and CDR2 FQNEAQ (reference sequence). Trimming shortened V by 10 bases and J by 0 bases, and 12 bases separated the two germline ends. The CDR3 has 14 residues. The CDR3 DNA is TGTGCCACCCGACAAACCTCGAACACCGGGGAGCTGTTTTTT. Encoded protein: CATRQTSNTGELFF.

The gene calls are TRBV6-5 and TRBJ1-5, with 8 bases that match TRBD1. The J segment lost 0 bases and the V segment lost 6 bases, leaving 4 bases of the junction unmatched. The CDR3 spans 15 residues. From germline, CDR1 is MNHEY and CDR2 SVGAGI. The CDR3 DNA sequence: TGTGCCAGCAGCAGGACAGGGAATAGCAATCAGCCCCAGCATTTT. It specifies CASSRTGNSNQPQHF.

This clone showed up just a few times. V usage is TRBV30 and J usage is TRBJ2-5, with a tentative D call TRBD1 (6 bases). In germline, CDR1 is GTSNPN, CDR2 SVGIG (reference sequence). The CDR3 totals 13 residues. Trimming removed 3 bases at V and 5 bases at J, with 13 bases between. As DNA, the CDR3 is TGTGCCTGGAGGCCCAGGGGCACGGAGACCCAGTACTTC. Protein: CAWRPRGTETQYF.

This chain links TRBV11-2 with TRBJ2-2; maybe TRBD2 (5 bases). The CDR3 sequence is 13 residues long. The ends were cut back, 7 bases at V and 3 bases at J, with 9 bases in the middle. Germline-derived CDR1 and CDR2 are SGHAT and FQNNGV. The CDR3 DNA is TGTGCCAGCAATGAGGGATACACCGGGGAGCTGTTTTTT. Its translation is CASNEGYTGELFF. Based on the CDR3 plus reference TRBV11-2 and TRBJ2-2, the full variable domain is EAGVAQSPRYKIIEKRQSVAFWCNPISGHATLYWYQQILGQGPKLLIQFQNNGVVDDSQLPKDRFSAERLKGVDSTLKIQPAKLEDSAVYLCASNEGYTGELFFGEGSRLTVL.

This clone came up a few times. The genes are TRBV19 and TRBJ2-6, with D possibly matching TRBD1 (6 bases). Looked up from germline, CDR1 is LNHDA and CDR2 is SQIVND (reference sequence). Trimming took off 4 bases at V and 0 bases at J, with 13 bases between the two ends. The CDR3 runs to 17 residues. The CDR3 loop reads CASSRLTGGSGANVLTF. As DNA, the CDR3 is TGTGCCAGTAGTAGACTGACAGGTGGCTCTGGGGCCAACGTCCTGACTTTC.